This T cell receptor (beta chain) derives from a study of blood T cell repertoires in COVID-19 (dated by TCRdb to between 2020 and 2021). Describing the broader study: The collaborator samples originated in the United States, Italy and Spain and spanned the acute and convalescent phases of COVID-19. The prospective study material was composed of cDNA or gDNA derived from T cells, B-cell-depleted T cells, or PBMCs. The dataset comprised deeply sampled blood TCRbeta repertoires from subjects exposed to, actively infected with, or recovered from COVID-19. The repertoires were released in a freely available public database meant as a resource for research on the immune response to SARS-CoV-2. Samples were obtained from the ongoing ImmuneRACE study (first 160 participants) and from 1,254 subjects provided by 6 global collaborators. Nearly every sample came with metadata listing a de-identified subject ID, COVID-19 status, age in years and sex. Where available, HLA class I and class II types were taken from metadata supplied by the sample provider and were not determined by assay-based typing. Findings and caveats that apply to the study as a whole: How much clinical and demographic metadata was included differed by source and by participant, and the metadata was provided uncurated.

Each collaborating institution followed its own protocols to collect whole blood in K2EDTA tubes. Collaborator samples were shipped for TCRbeta analysis as frozen whole blood, isolated PBMCs, or DNA extracted from either sample type. As encoded in the germline V gene (reference sequence), CDR1 is MNHNY while CDR2 is SVGAGI. CDR3 length: 14 amino acids, cysteine to phenylalanine. Only CDR3 DNA remains: 42 bases, in frame from the first base. V loses 6 bases, J loses 3 bases, and the germline ends lie 12 bases apart. The immunoSEQ Assay, a bias-controlled multiplex PCR, was used to amplify TCRbeta CDR3 regions from genomic DNA. In the paper's pipeline: Nucleated cell counts per sample were estimated from amplification of reference gene primers within the assay. To quantify the absolute abundance of each unique TCRbeta CDR3 rearrangement, sequence reads were collapsed and filtered. Productive Simpson clonality was computed per sample as the square root of Simpson's diversity index over productive rearrangements. TCRdb retrieved this table from immuneACCESS and kept in-frame rearrangements only. Not all clones are present; in checked studies, unresolved V genes account for under half, and no reason is known for the remainder. That table is the source of V, J and clone size, and D and trimming were worked out from the DNA. The sample contains 120,000 or so clones, over 55% of them found a single time. The leading ten clones occupy 2% to 2.5% of the sample.

In the case of this clone: Its antigen is currently not known. Base qualities are not provided; no much larger clone lies one nucleotide away.

The sequenced sample consisted of peripheral blood. The chain joins TRBV6-6 to TRBJ1-3; a tentative D call is TRBD1 (5 bases match). The source of this sequence is an older woman with acute or convalescent COVID-19. The CDR3 protein sequence reads: CASRAAGGGNTIYF. At the DNA level, the sequence is TGTGCCAGCAGAGCCGCCGGGGGTGGAAACACCATATATTTT.